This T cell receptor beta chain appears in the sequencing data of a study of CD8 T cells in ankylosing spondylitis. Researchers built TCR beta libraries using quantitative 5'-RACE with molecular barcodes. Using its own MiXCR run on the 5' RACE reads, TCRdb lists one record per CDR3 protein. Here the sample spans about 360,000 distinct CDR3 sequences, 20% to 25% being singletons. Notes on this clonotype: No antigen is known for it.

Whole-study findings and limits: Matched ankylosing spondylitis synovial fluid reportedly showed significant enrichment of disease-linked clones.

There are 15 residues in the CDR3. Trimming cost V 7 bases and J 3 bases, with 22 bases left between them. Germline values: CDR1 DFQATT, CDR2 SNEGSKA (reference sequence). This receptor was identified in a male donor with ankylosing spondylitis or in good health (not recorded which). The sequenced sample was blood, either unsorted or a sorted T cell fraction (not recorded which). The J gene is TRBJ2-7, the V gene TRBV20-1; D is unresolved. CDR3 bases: TGCAGTGTATTATGCCCCTCTCCTGGGTTCTACGAGCAGTACTTC. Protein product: CSVLCPSPGFYEQYF.